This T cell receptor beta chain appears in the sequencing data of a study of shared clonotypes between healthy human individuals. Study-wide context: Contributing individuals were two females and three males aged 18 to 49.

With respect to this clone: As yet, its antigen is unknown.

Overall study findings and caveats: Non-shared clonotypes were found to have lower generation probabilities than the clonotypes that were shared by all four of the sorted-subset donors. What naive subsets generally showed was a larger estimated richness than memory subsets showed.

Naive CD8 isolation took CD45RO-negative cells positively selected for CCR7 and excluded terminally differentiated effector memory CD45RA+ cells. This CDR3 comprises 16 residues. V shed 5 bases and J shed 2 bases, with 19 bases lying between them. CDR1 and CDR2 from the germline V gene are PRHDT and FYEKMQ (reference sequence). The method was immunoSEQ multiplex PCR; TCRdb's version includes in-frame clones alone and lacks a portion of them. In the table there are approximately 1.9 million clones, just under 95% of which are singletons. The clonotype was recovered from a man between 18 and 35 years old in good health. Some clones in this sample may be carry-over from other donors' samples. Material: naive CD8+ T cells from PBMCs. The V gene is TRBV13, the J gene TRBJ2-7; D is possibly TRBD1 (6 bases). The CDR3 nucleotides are TGTGCCAGCAGCATCCGAGATAACAGGGTGGCCTACGAGCAGTACTTC. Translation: CASSIRDNRVAYEQYF. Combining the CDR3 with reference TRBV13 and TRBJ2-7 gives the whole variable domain AAGVIQSPRHLIKEKRETATLKCYPIPRHDTVYWYQQGPGQDPQFLISFYEKMQSDKGSIPDRFSAQQFSDYHSELNMSSLELGDSALYFCASSIRDNRVAYEQYFGPGTRLTVT.